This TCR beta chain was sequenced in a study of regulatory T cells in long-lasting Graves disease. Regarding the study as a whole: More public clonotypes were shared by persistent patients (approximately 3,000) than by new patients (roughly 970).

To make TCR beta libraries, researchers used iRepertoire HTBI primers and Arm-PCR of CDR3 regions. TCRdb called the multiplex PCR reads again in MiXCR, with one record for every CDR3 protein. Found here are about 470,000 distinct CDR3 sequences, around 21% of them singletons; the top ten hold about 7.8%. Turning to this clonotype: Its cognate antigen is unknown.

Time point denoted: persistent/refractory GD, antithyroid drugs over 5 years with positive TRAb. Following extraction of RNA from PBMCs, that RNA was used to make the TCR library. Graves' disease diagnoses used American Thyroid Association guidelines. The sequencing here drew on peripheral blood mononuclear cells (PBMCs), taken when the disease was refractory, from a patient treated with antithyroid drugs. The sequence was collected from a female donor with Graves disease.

CDR3 region: CASSQPRLAGDQYNEQFF. As DNA, the CDR3 is TGCGCCAGCAGCCAACCACGACTAGCGGGAGATCAATACAATGAGCAGTTCTTC. This chain links TRBV5-1 with TRBJ2-1; 12 positions match TRBD2. The germline V gene has CDR1 SGHRS and CDR2 YFSETQ. The V gene end was trimmed by 4 bases and the J gene end by 4 bases; junction bases not matched to a gene: 12. The CDR3 extends over 18 amino acids.